Following are 9 T cell receptor beta chains from one sample sequenced in a study of early T cells in non-severe SARS-CoV-2 infection. From the 5' RACE reads, TCRdb called clonotypes with MiXCR, one entry per CDR3 protein. The sample has around 59,000 distinct CDR3 sequences, 8.5% to 10% seen once. Sequencing used whole blood. These TCRs come from an adult who was a healthcare worker with PCR-confirmed SARS-CoV-2 infection or an uninfected control (not recorded which).

This clonotype was detected many times. CDR3 amino acids: CASIPGLAGYNEQFF. CDR3 sequence (DNA): TGTGCCAGCATACCGGGACTAGCGGGATACAATGAGCAGTTCTTC. The chain joins TRBV6-2 or TRBV6-3 to TRBJ2-1; TRBD2 agrees at 13 bases. This CDR3 has 15 residues. Per germline, CDR1 MNHEY and CDR2 SVGEGT. Trimming removed 7 bases from V and 4 bases from J; junction bases left unmatched: 4.

This chain joins TRBV6-1 and TRBJ2-2; 10 bases are shared with TRBD1. The trim removed 8 bases at V and 0 bases at J, leaving 6 bases unmatched. From germline, CDR1 is MNHNS and CDR2 SASEGT. This CDR3 has 16 amino acids. This CDR3 is CASSRGTGANTGELFF. Written as DNA, the CDR3 is TGTGCCAGCTCACGTGGGACAGGGGCGAACACCGGGGAGCTGTTTTTT.

This clonotype has just a few counts. J is TRBJ2-7 and V is TRBV7-9, with 12 nucleotides matching TRBD1. Germline CDR1 and CDR2: SEHNR and FQNEAQ (reference sequence). The CDR3 runs to 13 residues. V lost 5 bases, J lost 12 bases, and 8 bases stayed unmatched. The CDR3 bases are TGTGCCAGCAGCGGGGGACAGGGGGCAAAGCGGTACTTC. Its protein is CASSGGQGAKRYF.

This clonotype showed up many times. V usage is TRBV5-1 and J usage is TRBJ2-1; D might be TRBD2 (5 bases). The CDR3 is 16 residues long. V lost 3 bases and J 2 bases, leaving 15 bases between the germline ends. CDR1 SGHRS and CDR2 YFSETQ come from the germline V gene. This CDR3 is CASSSFSRGTYNEQFF. Here the CDR3 DNA reads TGCGCCAGCAGCTCCTTTTCTCGGGGAACCTACAATGAGCAGTTCTTC.

The sample holds a few counts of this clonotype. This chain connects TRBV5-1 to TRBJ2-5; D not resolved. This CDR3 is built from 15 residues. Trimming removed 0 bases at V and 0 bases at J, with 9 bases between. The germline CDR1 and CDR2 sequences are SGHRS and YFSETQ. The DNA of the CDR3 is TGCGCCAGCAGCTTGGCCGGACGATACCAAGAGACCCAGTACTTC. This gives the protein CASSLAGRYQETQYF.

This clonotype came up many times. The rearrangement links TRBV4-2 to TRBJ1-4; TRBD1 matches 8 bases. Germline assignment: CDR1 LGHNA and CDR2 YNFKEQ. The ends lost 0 bases at V and 7 bases at J; junction bases unmatched: 7. The CDR3 contains 16 residues. CDR3 bases: TGTGCCAGCAGCCAAGATGTGGGGACAGGTCGTGAAAAACTGTTTTTT. Amino acid sequence: CASSQDVGTGREKLFF.

In this sample, this clonotype turned up many times. The V gene is TRBV4-3, the J gene TRBJ1-1; D is undetermined. This CDR3 region has 16 residues. CDR1 and CDR2 from the germline V gene are LGHNA and YSLEER. V lost 0 bases, J lost 1 base, and 12 bases lay in between. CDR3 coding DNA: TGCGCCAGCAGCCAAGATCAGAAAGCGACGAACACTGAAGCTTTCTTT. Translated, it gives CASSQDQKATNTEAFF.

This clonotype was counted at least ten times. This sequence joins TRBV24-1 and TRBJ2-2; TRBD1 is a possible D gene (6 bases). The CDR3 covers 13 residues. The germline gives CDR1 KGHDR, CDR2 SFDVKD. V lost 9 bases and J 4 bases, leaving 11 bases between the germline ends. CDR3 coding DNA: TGTGCCACCGGGGGCCCAAGCACCGGGGAGCTGTTTTTT. Residues: CATGGPSTGELFF.

This clonotype was observed a handful of times. The chain has TRBV23-1 and TRBJ2-5; D ambiguous. TRBV23-1 is filed as an ORF, its function uncertain. Between the trimmed V and J ends, which lost 3 bases and 2 bases, there was a span of 10 bases. This CDR3 has 14 residues. The CDR3 bases are TGCGCCAGCAGTCAGGTGCCCGGGCAAGAGACCCAGTACTTC. Translating it yields CASSQVPGQETQYF.